A single T cell receptor (beta chain) is shown here with its context. Germline V CDR1 and CDR2: KGHDR, SFDVKD. Germline trimming cut 9 bases from V and 1 base from J; bases unmatched to any gene: 6. This CDR3 has 14 amino acids. This sample is drawn from a study of blood T cell repertoires in COVID-19. Some clones are missing from TCRdb's copy, which holds only in-frame ones; the method was immunoSEQ multiplex PCR. The sample holds about 130,000 clones, 75% to 90% seen once. V gene TRBV24-1 combines with J gene TRBJ2-3, with 7 bases fitting TRBD1. Sequences were obtained from peripheral blood. The sequence came from a woman aged 50 to 60 who had recovered from COVID-19. This chain's CDR3 is CATSDRVGTDTQYF. The CDR3 coding sequence is TGTGCCACCTCCGACAGGGTGGGCACAGATACGCAGTATTTT.